This TCR beta chain originates from a study of memory B cells and T cells in multiple sclerosis. The V gene lost 8 bases and the J gene lost 5 bases, with 7 bases spanning the gap. This CDR3 spans 10 amino acids. CDR1 SGHRS and CDR2 YFSETQ come from the germline V gene. Sequencing used immunoSEQ multiplex PCR; TCRdb keeps in-frame clones, though not all of them. The sample yields approximately 32,000 clones, 86% seen once. Concerning this clone itself: Its antigen is unknown.

Stimulus-free culture yielded autoproliferating CFSE-dim and non-proliferating CFSE-high T cells, each sequenced separately. Cultures began with about 4.6x10^7 CFSE-labeled PBMCs, unstimulated for 7 days, with replicate wells pooled. The rearrangement links TRBV5-1 to TRBJ1-2; no clear D gene. This sequence originates from a human donor with multiple sclerosis. Source material: PBMCs from blood kept in culture. The CDR3 coding sequence is TGCGCCAGGCGAGATTATGGCTACACCTTC. It codes for CARRDYGYTF.